These 13 T cell receptor beta chains were sequenced from one sample in a study of T cells after yellow fever vaccination. TCRdb independently ran MiXCR on the 5' RACE reads; one entry per CDR3 protein. The data show 300,000 or so distinct CDR3 sequences, 13% seen once. Sequencing used CD4+ T cells sorted from PBMCs, obtained 45 days after the yellow fever booster vaccination. The receptors shown here come from a man aged 25 to 40 who received the YFV17D yellow fever vaccine.

This chain links TRBV2 with TRBJ2-5; D not certain. Trimming shortened V by 1 base and J by 4 bases, and 4 bases separated the two germline ends. The CDR3 extends over 12 amino acids. CDR1 and CDR2 (germline): SNHLY, FYNNEI. The CDR3 reads CASSEVVETQYF. Written as DNA, the CDR3 is TGTGCCAGCAGTGAAGTGGTAGAGACCCAGTACTTC. The full variable domain, its missing parts supplied by reference TRBV2 and TRBJ2-5, is EPEVTQTPSHQVTQMGQEVILRCVPISNHLYFYWYRQILGQKVEFLVSFYNNEISEKSEIFDDQFSVERPDGSNFTLKIRSTKLEDSAMYFCASSEVVETQYFGPGTRLLVL.

The genes are TRBV9 and TRBJ1-6; D unclear. Germline assignment: CDR1 SGDLS and CDR2 YYNGEE. The length of the CDR3 is 12 residues. Deletions cut 4 bases from V and 10 bases from J, with 9 bases between. CDR3: CASSTFGSPLHF. The CDR3 DNA sequence: TGTGCCAGCAGCACCTTTGGGTCACCCCTCCACTTT.

This clonotype was counted only a few times. The J gene is TRBJ2-3, the V gene TRBV20-1, with D perhaps TRBD2 (6 bases). Looked up from germline, CDR1 is DFQATT and CDR2 is SNEGSKA (reference sequence). The CDR3 loop spans 15 amino acids. Written as DNA, the CDR3 is TGCAGCGCAGTGATGGGGGGTCGCAGCACAGATACGCAGTATTTT. Protein: CSAVMGGRSTDTQYF.

In regard to this clonotype: This may arise from a read error, as a much more abundant clone is one base away. The rearrangement joins TRBV11-3 to TRBJ2-1, with D perhaps assigned TRBD1 or TRBD2 (5 bases each). Germline V gene lookup returns CDR1 SGHNT and CDR2 YENEEA. V was cut by 7 bases and J by 7 bases, with 14 bases left in between. The CDR3 runs to 13 residues. DNA for the CDR3: TGTGCCAGCACCTCCTTCGGGGCAAATGAGCAGTTCTTC. Amino acids: CASTSFGANEQFF.

In nucleotides, the CDR3 is TGTGCCAGCAGCATCCTTAGCCTGGACAATGAGCAGTTCTTC. Its protein product is CASSILSLDNEQFF. The V and J genes are TRBV9 and TRBJ2-1; D is unresolved. The CDR3 extends over 14 amino acids. Germline CDR1 reads SGDLS; CDR2 reads YYNGEE. The germline V and J ends were trimmed by 4 bases and 5 bases, with 13 bases remaining between them. Supplemented by reference TRBV9 and TRBJ2-1, the full variable domain reads DSGVTQTPKHLITATGQRVTLRCSPRSGDLSVYWYQQSLDQGLQFLIQYYNGEERAKGNILERFSAQQFPDLHSELNLSSLELGDSALYFCASSILSLDNEQFFGPGTRLTVL.

The chain is built from TRBV28 and TRBJ1-1, with D unclear. Germline values: CDR1 MDHEN, CDR2 SYDVKM. The CDR3 is 12 amino acids. The ends were cut back, 4 bases at V and 8 bases at J, with 11 bases in the middle. CDR3 sequence (DNA): TGTGCCAGCAGTTGGAGGACGTCCGAAGCTTTCTTT. It specifies CASSWRTSEAFF.

This clonotype has more than one count but fewer than ten. A junction end diverges from the germline sequence, so it may reflect a read error. The rearrangement uses TRBV3-1 and TRBJ2-5; D gene ambiguous. The germline V gene has CDR1 LGHDT and CDR2 YNNKEL (reference sequence). CDR3 length: 12 amino acids. As DNA, the CDR3 is TGTGCCAGCAGCCAAGATACGTGGACCCCAAACTTC. Protein sequence: CASSQDTWTPNF.

This clonotype came up a few times. The chain links TRBV12-3 or TRBV12-4 to TRBJ1-2; the match to TRBD1 covers 10 bases. The CDR3 has 12 amino acids. J gave up 8 bases and V 7 bases, and 4 bases lay outside the gene matches. The CDR3 region is CASTLTGGGYTF. In nucleotides, the CDR3 is TGTGCCAGCACCTTGACAGGGGGCGGCTACACCTTC.

This clonotype was detected a few times. V and J are TRBV29-1 and TRBJ2-3; 7 bases align to TRBD1. The CDR3 has 16 amino acids. Trimming at V came to 1 base and at J to 6 bases, leaving 13 bases not matched to a gene. Germline CDR1 SQVTM, CDR2 ANQGSEA. The DNA for the CDR3 is TGCAGCGTTGAAGGACAGGGACAGTACTATTTTGATACGCAGTATTTT. Translation: CSVEGQGQYYFDTQYF.

A few counts support this clonotype. The chain has TRBV12-3 or TRBV12-4 and TRBJ2-3, with D perhaps assigned TRBD1 or TRBD2 (5 bases each). The V gene lost 6 bases and the J gene lost 7 bases, with 17 bases spanning the gap. This CDR3 has 14 amino acids. The CDR3 reads CASRPGPGPNTQYF. CDR3 coding DNA: TGTGCCAGCAGGCCGGGACCTGGACCAAATACGCAGTATTTT.

This clonotype was detected a few times. The CDR3 region has the DNA TGTGCCATCAGGACAGTCACAGATACGCAGTATTTT. This sequence encodes CAIRTVTDTQYF. J is TRBJ2-3 and V is TRBV10-3, with D maybe TRBD1 (5 bases). In germline, CDR1 is ENHRY, CDR2 SYGVKD. This CDR3 comprises 12 residues. The V and J ends lost 6 bases and 2 bases respectively, with 6 bases between them.

The chain links TRBV24-1 to TRBJ2-3; the D gene is possibly TRBD2 (6 bases). CDR3 length: 15 amino acids. Looked up from germline, CDR1 is KGHDR and CDR2 is SFDVKD. The germline V and J ends were trimmed by 3 bases and 2 bases, with 11 bases remaining between them. The CDR3 is CATSDNSGPTDTQYF. The CDR3 DNA reads as TGTGCCACCAGTGATAATAGCGGACCCACAGATACGCAGTATTTT.

The chain has TRBV7-2 and TRBJ2-7; a possible D gene is TRBD2 (5 bases). CDR3 length: 13 residues. Trimming removed 3 bases from V and 0 bases from J, with 6 bases in between. The germline CDR1 and CDR2 sequences are SGHTA and FQGNSA. The CDR3 bases are TGTGCCAGCAGCTTGACTACCTCCTACGAGCAGTACTTC. Translating it yields CASSLTTSYEQYF.